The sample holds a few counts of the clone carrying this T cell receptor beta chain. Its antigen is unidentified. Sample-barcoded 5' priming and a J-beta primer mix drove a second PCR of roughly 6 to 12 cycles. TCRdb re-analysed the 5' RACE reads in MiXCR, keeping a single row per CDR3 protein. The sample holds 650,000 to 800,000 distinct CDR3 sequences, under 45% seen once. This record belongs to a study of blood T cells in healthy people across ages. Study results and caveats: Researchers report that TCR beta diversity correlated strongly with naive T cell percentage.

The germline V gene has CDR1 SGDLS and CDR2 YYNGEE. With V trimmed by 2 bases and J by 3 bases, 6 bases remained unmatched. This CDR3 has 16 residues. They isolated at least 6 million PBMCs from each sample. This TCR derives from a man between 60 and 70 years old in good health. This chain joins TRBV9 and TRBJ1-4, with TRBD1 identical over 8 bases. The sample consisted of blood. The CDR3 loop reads CASSVKAGGPNEKLFF. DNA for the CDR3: TGTGCCAGCAGCGTTAAGGCAGGGGGCCCTAATGAAAAACTGTTTTTT.